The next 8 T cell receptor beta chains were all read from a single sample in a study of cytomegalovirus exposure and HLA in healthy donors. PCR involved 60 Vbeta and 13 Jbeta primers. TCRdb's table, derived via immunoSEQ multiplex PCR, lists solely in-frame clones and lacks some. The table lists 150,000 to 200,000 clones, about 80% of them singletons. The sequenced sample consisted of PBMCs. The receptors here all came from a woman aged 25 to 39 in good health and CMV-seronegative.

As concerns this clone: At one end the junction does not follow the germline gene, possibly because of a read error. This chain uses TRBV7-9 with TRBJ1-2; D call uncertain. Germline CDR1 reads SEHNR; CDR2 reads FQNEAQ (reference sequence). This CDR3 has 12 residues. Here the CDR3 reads CSSSLGGNGYTF. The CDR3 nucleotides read TGTTCCAGCAGCTTAGGAGGGAATGGCTACACCTTC.

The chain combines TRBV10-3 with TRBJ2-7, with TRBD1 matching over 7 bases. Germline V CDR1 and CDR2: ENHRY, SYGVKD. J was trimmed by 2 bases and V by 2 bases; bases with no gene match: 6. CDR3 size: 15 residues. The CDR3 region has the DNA TGTGCCATCAGTGAGCCGGACAGGACAACCTACGAGCAGTACTTC. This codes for CAISEPDRTTYEQYF.

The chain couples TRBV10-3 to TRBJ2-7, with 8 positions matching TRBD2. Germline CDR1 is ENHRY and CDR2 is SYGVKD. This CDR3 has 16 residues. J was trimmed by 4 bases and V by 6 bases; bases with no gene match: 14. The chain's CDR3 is CAISDQPGGGVYEQYF. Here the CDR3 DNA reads TGTGCCATCAGCGACCAACCCGGGGGGGGAGTTTACGAGCAGTACTTC.

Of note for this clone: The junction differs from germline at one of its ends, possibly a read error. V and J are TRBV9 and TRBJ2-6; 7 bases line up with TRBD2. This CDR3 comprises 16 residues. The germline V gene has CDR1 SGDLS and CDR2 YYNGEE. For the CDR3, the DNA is TGTGCCAGCAGCGTAGACGGTGGGAGCGGGGCCAACGGCCTGACTTTC. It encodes CASSVDGGSGANGLTF.

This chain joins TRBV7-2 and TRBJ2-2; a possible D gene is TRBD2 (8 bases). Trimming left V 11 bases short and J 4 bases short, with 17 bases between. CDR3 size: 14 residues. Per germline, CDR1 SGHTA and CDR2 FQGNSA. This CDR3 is CAGGGRGGTGELFF. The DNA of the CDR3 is TGTGCCGGAGGGGGCCGGGGGGGCACCGGGGAGCTGTTTTTT.

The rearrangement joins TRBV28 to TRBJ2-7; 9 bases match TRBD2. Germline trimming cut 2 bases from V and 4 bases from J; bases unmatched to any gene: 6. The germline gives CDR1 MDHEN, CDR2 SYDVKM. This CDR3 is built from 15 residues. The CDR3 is CASSLVASGTYEQYF. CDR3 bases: TGTGCCAGCAGTTTAGTCGCTAGCGGGACTTACGAGCAGTACTTC.

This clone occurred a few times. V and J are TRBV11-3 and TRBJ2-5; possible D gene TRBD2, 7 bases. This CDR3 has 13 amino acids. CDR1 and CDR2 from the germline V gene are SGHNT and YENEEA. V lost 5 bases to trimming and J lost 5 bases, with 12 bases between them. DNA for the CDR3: TGTGCCAGCAGCCCGGGGGGCCGGGAGACCCAGTACTTC. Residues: CASSPGGRETQYF.

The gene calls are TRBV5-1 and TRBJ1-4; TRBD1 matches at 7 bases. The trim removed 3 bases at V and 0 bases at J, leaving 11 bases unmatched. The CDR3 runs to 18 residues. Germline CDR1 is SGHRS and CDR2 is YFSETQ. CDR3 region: CASSSPPGGPATNEKLFF. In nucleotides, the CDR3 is TGCGCCAGCAGCTCCCCGCCAGGGGGACCCGCAACTAATGAAAAACTGTTTTTT.